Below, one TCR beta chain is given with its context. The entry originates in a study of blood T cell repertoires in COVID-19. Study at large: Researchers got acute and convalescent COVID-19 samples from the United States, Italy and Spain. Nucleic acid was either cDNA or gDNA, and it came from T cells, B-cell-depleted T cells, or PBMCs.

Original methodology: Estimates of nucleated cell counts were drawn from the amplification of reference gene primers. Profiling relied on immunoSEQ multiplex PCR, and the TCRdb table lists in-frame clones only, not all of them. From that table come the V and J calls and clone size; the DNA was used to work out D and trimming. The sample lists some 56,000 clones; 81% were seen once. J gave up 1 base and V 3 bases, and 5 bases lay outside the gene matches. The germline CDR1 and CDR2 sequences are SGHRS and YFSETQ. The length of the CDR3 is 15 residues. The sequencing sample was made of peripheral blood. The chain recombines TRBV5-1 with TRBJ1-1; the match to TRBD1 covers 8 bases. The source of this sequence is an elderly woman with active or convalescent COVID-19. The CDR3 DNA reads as TGCGCCAGCAGCTCAGCCGGACAGGGGAACACTGAAGCTTTCTTT. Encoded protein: CASSSAGQGNTEAFF.